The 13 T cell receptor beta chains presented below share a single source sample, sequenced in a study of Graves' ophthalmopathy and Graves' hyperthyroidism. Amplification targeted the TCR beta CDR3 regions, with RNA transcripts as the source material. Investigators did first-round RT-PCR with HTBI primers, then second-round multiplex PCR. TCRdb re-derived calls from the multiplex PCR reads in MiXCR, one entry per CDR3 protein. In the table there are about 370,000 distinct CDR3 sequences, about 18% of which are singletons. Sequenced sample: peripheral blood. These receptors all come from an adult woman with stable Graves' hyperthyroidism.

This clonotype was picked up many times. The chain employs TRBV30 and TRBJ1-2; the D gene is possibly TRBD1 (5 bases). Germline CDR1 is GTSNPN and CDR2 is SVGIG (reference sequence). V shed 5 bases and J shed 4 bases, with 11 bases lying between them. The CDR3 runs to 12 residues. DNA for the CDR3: TGTGCCTGGGAGAGGGGAAGCTATGGCTACACCTTC. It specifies CAWERGSYGYTF.

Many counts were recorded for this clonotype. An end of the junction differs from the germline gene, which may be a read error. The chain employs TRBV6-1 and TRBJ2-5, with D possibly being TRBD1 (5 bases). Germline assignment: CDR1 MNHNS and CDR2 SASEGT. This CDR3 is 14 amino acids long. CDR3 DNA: TGTGCCAGCAGTGGGAAGGGGTACCAAGAGGCCCAGTACTTC. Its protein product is CASSGKGYQEAQYF.

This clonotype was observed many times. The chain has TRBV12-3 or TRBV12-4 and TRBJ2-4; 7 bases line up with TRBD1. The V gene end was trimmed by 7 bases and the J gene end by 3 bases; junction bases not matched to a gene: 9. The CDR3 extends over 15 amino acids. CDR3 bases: TGTGCCAGCATGAGATCCGGGACAGTCAAAAACATTCAGTACTTC. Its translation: CASMRSGTVKNIQYF.

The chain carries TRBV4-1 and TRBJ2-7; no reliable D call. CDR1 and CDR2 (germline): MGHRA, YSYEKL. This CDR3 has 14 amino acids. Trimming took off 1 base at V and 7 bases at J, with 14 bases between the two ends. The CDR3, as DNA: TGCGCCAGCAGCCAAGTTGGGCTGCCGACAGAGCAGTACTTC. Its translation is CASSQVGLPTEQYF.

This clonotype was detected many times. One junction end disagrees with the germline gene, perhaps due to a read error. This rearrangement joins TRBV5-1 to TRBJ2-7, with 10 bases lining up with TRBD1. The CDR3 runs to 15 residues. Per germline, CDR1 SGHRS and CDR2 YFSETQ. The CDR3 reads CANSSGTGATYEQYF. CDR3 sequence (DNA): TGCGCCAACAGCTCCGGGACAGGGGCTACCTACGAGCAGTACTTC.

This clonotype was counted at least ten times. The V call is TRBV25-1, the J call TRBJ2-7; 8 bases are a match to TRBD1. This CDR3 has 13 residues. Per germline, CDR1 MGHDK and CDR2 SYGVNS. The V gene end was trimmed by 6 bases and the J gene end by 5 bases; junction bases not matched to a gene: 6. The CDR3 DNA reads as TGTGCCAGCAGAAGGACAGGGAACAACGAGCAGTACTTC. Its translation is CASRRTGNNEQYF.

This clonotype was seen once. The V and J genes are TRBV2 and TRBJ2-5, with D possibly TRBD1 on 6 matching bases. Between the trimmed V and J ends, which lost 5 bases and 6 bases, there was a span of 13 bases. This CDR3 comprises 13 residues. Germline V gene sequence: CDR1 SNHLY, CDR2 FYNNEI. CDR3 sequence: CASSLQGGKTQYF. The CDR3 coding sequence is TGTGCCAGCAGTTTACAGGGTGGAAAGACCCAGTACTTC.

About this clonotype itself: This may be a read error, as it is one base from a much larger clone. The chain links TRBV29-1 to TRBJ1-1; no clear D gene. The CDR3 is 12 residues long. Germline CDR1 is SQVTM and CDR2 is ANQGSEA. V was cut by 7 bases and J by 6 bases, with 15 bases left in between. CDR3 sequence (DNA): TGCAGCGCCGAAAGGGCGAGGGCTGAAGCTTTCTTT. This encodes CSAERARAEAFF.

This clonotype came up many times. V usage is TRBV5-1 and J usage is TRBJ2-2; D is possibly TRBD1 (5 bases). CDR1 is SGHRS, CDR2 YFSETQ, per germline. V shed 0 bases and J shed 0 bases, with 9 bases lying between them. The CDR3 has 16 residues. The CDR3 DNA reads TGCGCCAGCAGCTTGGCTGAACAGGCGAACACCGGGGAGCTGTTTTTT. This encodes CASSLAEQANTGELFF.

The CDR3 nucleotides are TGTGCCAGCAGCTGGCCTCGACTAGCGGAAGGGGGAGAGACCCAGTACTTC. It translates to CASSWPRLAEGGETQYF. This sequence joins TRBV7-2 and TRBJ2-5, with 9 bases aligning to TRBD2. There are 17 residues in the CDR3. V lost 4 bases and J lost 4; bases outside the gene matches: 13. CDR1 and CDR2 (germline): SGHTA, FQGNSA.

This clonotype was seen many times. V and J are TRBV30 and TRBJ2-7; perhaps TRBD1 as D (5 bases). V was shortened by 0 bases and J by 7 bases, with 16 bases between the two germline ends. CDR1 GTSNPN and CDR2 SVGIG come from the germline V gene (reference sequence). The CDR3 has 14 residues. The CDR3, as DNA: TGTGCCTGGAGTGTCCTGGACACCGCGCGGGAGCAGTACTTC. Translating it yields CAWSVLDTAREQYF.

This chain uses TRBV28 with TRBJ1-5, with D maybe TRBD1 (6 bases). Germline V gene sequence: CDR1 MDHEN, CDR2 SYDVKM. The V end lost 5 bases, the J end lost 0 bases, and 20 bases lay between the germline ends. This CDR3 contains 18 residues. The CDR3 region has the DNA TGTGCCAGCAGTATGGGGGGCGCATCCCCTAATAGCAATCAGCCCCAGCATTTT. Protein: CASSMGGASPNSNQPQHF.

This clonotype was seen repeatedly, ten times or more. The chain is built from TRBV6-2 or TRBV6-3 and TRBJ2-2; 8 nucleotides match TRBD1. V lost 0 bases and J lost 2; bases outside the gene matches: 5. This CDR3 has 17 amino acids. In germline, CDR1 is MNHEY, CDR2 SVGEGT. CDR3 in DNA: TGTGCCAGCAGTTACTCGATGGGACAGGTTAACACCGGGGAGCTGTTTTTT. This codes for CASSYSMGQVNTGELFF.